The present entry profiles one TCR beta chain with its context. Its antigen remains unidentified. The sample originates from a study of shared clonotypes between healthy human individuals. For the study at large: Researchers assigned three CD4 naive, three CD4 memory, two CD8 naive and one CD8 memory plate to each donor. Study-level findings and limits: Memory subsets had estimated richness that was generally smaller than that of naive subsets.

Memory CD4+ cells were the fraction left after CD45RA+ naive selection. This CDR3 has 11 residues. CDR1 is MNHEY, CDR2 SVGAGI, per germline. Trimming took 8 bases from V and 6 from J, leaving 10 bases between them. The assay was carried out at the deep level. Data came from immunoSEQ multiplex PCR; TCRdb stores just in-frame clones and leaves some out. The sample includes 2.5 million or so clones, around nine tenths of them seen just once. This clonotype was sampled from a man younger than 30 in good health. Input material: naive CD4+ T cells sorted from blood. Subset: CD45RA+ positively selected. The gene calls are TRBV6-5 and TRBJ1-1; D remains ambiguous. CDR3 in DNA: TGTGCCAGCTCCGGAGTCTCTGAAGCTTTCTTT. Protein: CASSGVSEAFF.